This is a list of T cell receptor beta chains from one sample in a study of blood T cell repertoires in COVID-19. The protocol was immunoSEQ multiplex PCR, while the TCRdb copy is restricted to in-frame clones and leaves out a portion. The sample records about 350,000 clones, about 90% being singletons. The sample was PBMCs or T cells enriched from blood (not recorded which). The receptors were gathered from a woman aged 30 to 39 who had recovered from COVID-19. Both conserved end residues are part of each CDR3. The order of the fields is V gene, clone size, J gene, D gene, CDR3 DNA, CDR3 protein. D genes are given only for firm matches. Rows give clone size only sometimes, using once, few, many, or a class for an expanded clone.

v_gene: TRBV5-4; abundance: .; j_gene: TRBJ1-1; d_gene: .; CDR3nt: TGTGCCGACGGGGGAGTGAACACTGAAGCTTTCTTT; CDR3aa: CADGGVNTEAFF
v_gene: TRBV28; abundance: few; j_gene: TRBJ2-1; d_gene: .; CDR3nt: TGTGCCAGCACCAGCGCCGGGACACCTAGCTCCTACAATGAGCAGTTCTTC; CDR3aa: CASTSAGTPSSYNEQFF
v_gene: TRBV10-1; abundance: .; j_gene: TRBJ2-7; d_gene: .; CDR3nt: TGCGCCAGCAGTGAGAGTAGCGGATCCTACGAGCAGTACTTC; CDR3aa: CASSESSGSYEQYF
v_gene: TRBV30; abundance: .; j_gene: TRBJ1-1; d_gene: TRBD1; CDR3nt: TGTGCCTGGGGGTACAGGGGGAACACTGAAGCTTTCTTT; CDR3aa: CAWGYRGNTEAFF
v_gene: TRBV27; abundance: .; j_gene: TRBJ1-2; d_gene: TRBD1; CDR3nt: TGTGCCAGCAGTTTAACTAACAGGGGTGGCTACACCTTC; CDR3aa: CASSLTNRGGYTF
v_gene: TRBV5-1; abundance: .; j_gene: TRBJ2-4; d_gene: TRBD2; CDR3nt: TGCGCCAGCAGCCCCGAGCGGGGGGGCTGGAAAAACATTCAGTACTTC; CDR3aa: CASSPERGGWKNIQYF
v_gene: TRBV28; abundance: .; j_gene: TRBJ1-1; d_gene: TRBD1; CDR3nt: TGTGCCAGCAGTTTGACAGGGGGGGTGAGAACTGAAGCTTTCTTT; CDR3aa: CASSLTGGVRTEAFF
v_gene: TRBV19; abundance: .; j_gene: TRBJ2-2; d_gene: .; CDR3nt: TGTGCCACCAGGGACACCGGGGAGCTGTTTTTT; CDR3aa: CATRDTGELFF
v_gene: TRBV15; abundance: once; j_gene: TRBJ1-5; d_gene: .; CDR3nt: TGTGCCACCAGCAGAGGACAGATAAATCAGCCCCAGCATTTT; CDR3aa: CATSRGQINQPQHF
v_gene: TRBV14; abundance: .; j_gene: TRBJ1-2; d_gene: TRBD1; CDR3nt: TGTGCCAGCAGCCAAGTAGAAGGGGGCGGCTATGGCTACACCTTC; CDR3aa: CASSQVEGGGYGYTF
v_gene: TRBV6-2/TRBV6-3; abundance: .; j_gene: TRBJ1-6; d_gene: .; CDR3nt: TGTGCCAGCAGTTACTCCGGGGGGAATTCACCCCTCCACTTT; CDR3aa: CASSYSGGNSPLHF
v_gene: TRBV5-4; abundance: few; j_gene: TRBJ2-5; d_gene: .; CDR3nt: TGTGCCAGCAGCCAAGGAGGGCCTAGGGTCCAAGAGACCCAGTACTTC; CDR3aa: CASSQGGPRVQETQYF
v_gene: TRBV3-1/TRBV3-2; abundance: .; j_gene: TRBJ2-7; d_gene: TRBD1; CDR3nt: TGTGCCAGCAGCGGAAGGACAGGACAGTTATACGAGCAGTACTTC; CDR3aa: CASSGRTGQLYEQYF
v_gene: TRBV25-1; abundance: .; j_gene: TRBJ2-7; d_gene: .; CDR3nt: TGTGCCAGCAGTGGTAGAACTTCCCCCTACGAGCAGTACTTC; CDR3aa: CASSGRTSPYEQYF
v_gene: TRBV7-8; abundance: .; j_gene: TRBJ1-1; d_gene: .; CDR3nt: TGTGCCAGCAGCACCGGTGGACATTTGAACACTGAAGCTTTCTTT; CDR3aa: CASSTGGHLNTEAFF
v_gene: TRBV4-2; abundance: once; j_gene: TRBJ2-1; d_gene: TRBD2; CDR3nt: TGTGCCAGCAGCCAAGATTTAAGAACTAGCGGGGGAGTCAATGAGCAGTTCTTC; CDR3aa: CASSQDLRTSGGVNEQFF
v_gene: TRBV29-1; abundance: .; j_gene: TRBJ1-4; d_gene: TRBD1; CDR3nt: TGCAGCGTGCTAGTGGGACAGGGGCTCGCAACTAATGAAAAACTGTTTTTT; CDR3aa: CSVLVGQGLATNEKLFF
v_gene: TRBV18; abundance: .; j_gene: TRBJ2-5; d_gene: TRBD1; CDR3nt: TGTGCCAGCTCAGCCGGACAGGGGGCGTACGGGGAGACCCAGTACTTC; CDR3aa: CASSAGQGAYGETQYF
v_gene: TRBV9; abundance: .; j_gene: TRBJ1-6; d_gene: TRBD1; CDR3nt: TGTGCCAGCAGCGTCGGAGACAGGGGCGATTCACCCCTCCACTTT; CDR3aa: CASSVGDRGDSPLHF
v_gene: TRBV7-2; abundance: .; j_gene: TRBJ1-1; d_gene: TRBD1; CDR3nt: TGTGCCAGCAGCTTATTAGGGACAGGGAACACTGAAGCTTTCTTT; CDR3aa: CASSLLGTGNTEAFF
v_gene: TRBV10-3; abundance: .; j_gene: TRBJ1-3; d_gene: .; CDR3nt: TGTGCCATCAGTGAGGGTGGCAGGCCGCACTCTGGAAACACCATATATTTT; CDR3aa: CAISEGGRPHSGNTIYF
v_gene: TRBV6-5; abundance: once; j_gene: TRBJ2-3; d_gene: TRBD1; CDR3nt: TGTGCCAGCAGTTACTCATTGACAGGGGCGACAGATACGCAGTATTTT; CDR3aa: CASSYSLTGATDTQYF
v_gene: TRBV27; abundance: .; j_gene: TRBJ2-5; d_gene: TRBD1; CDR3nt: TGTGCCAGCAGTTTACAGGTGACAGGGAAGACCCAGTACTTC; CDR3aa: CASSLQVTGKTQYF
v_gene: TRBV3-1/TRBV3-2; abundance: .; j_gene: TRBJ1-2; d_gene: .; CDR3nt: TGTGCCAGCAGCCAAGGGACTGCGGGCGGCTACACCTTC; CDR3aa: CASSQGTAGGYTF
v_gene: TRBV7-8; abundance: .; j_gene: TRBJ1-1; d_gene: TRBD1; CDR3nt: TGTGCCAGCAGCTCCGGGGACAGCCTCTGGGGGGACACTGAAGCTTTCTTT; CDR3aa: CASSSGDSLWGDTEAFF
v_gene: TRBV4-2; abundance: .; j_gene: TRBJ2-1; d_gene: .; CDR3nt: TGTGCCAGCAGCCAAGGGTTCAGGGGCAATGAGCAGTTCTTC; CDR3aa: CASSQGFRGNEQFF